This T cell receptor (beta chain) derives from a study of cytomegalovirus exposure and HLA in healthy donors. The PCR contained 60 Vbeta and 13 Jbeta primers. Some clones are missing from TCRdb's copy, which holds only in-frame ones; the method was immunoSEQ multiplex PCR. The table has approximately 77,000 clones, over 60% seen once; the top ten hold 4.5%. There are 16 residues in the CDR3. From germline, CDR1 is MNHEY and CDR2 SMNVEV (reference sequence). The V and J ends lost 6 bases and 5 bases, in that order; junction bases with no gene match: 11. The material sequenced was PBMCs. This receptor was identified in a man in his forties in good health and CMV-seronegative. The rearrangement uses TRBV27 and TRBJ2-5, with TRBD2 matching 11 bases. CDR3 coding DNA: TGTGCCAGCAGGAGTAATAGCGGGAGGGCCGGGGAGACCCAGTACTTC. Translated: CASRSNSGRAGETQYF.